The 16 T cell receptor beta chains listed next were all sequenced from one sample in a study of beta chain features in type 1 diabetes listed by TCRdb under 2018. Libraries were made using the immunoSEQ multiplex PCR assay. The entire amount of isolated RNA was reverse transcribed using the High Capacity cDNA Reverse Transcription Kit, so the sequenced TCRB transcripts were expressed ones. As stored in TCRdb, this immuneACCESS dataset retains in-frame rearrangements with V and J assigned. A fraction of the clones does not appear; measured against another copy, unresolved V genes explain less than half of the discrepancy, and the remainder lacks a known reason. The table for this sample lists hundreds of thousands of clones; over 8.5% of them were counted only once. Under 0.035% of the sample comes from the top ten. Sequencing used naive CD4+ T cells from blood. The label giving this sample's cell subset or site can be read as: true naive CD4+ T cells. Receptors were obtained from a woman between 18 and 29 years old in good health.

The gene calls are TRBV5-1 and TRBJ2-1; 9 bases align to TRBD2. This CDR3 is 13 amino acids long. The V segment lost 7 bases and the J segment 7 bases; nucleotides outside the gene matches: 6. From germline, CDR1 is SGHRS and CDR2 YFSETQ. The CDR3 is CASAGGPRNEQFF. The CDR3 bases are TGCGCCAGCGCGGGAGGGCCTCGTAATGAGCAGTTCTTC.

This clone was seen many times. The CDR3: CSVVSREANYEQYF. In DNA form, the CDR3 reads TGCAGCGTTGTATCCCGGGAAGCGAACTACGAGCAGTACTTC. The chain couples TRBV29-1 to TRBJ2-7, with D possibly TRBD2 on 5 matching bases. Germline V lookup: CDR1 SQVTM, CDR2 ANQGSEA. Trimming removed 4 bases at V and 3 bases at J, with 16 bases between. The length of the CDR3 is 14 residues.

V gene TRBV7-9 combines with J gene TRBJ1-6; TRBD1 matches 7 bases. Per germline, CDR1 SEHNR and CDR2 FQNEAQ (reference sequence). The CDR3 sequence is 14 residues long. With V trimmed by 3 bases and J by 7 bases, 3 bases remained unmatched. CDR3 amino acids: CASSFQQGNSPLHF. Here the CDR3 DNA reads TGTGCCAGCAGCTTCCAACAGGGGAATTCACCCCTCCACTTT.

The V call is TRBV7-9, the J call TRBJ2-1; possible D gene TRBD2, 7 bases. Looked up from germline, CDR1 is SEHNR and CDR2 is FQNEAQ (reference sequence). The V end lost 4 bases, the J end lost 8 bases, and 15 bases lay between the germline ends. The CDR3 is 14 residues long. CDR3 nucleotides: TGTGCCAGCAGCTGGGGGCTAGCGGAGTATGAGCAGTTCTTC. The encoded protein is CASSWGLAEYEQFF.

This sequence joins TRBV28 and TRBJ1-2; no clear D gene. CDR1 and CDR2 from the germline V gene are MDHEN and SYDVKM. V was cut by 10 bases and J by 4 bases, with 10 bases left in between. The CDR3 loop spans 11 amino acids. This CDR3 is CATSRAYGYTF. The CDR3 DNA reads as TGTGCCACCTCCCGAGCCTATGGCTACACCTTC.

The V call is TRBV5-1, the J call TRBJ1-1, with D possibly TRBD1 on 5 matching bases. Germline CDR1 SGHRS, CDR2 YFSETQ. V was cut by 0 bases and J by 1 base, with 13 bases left in between. There are 16 residues in the CDR3. The DNA for the CDR3 is TGCGCCAGCAGCTTGGGTCTTCTGACAGAGAACACTGAAGCTTTCTTT. Protein sequence: CASSLGLLTENTEAFF.

The chain is built from TRBV5-6 and TRBJ2-3; 9 positions agree with TRBD2. The ends lost 2 bases at V and 2 bases at J; junction bases unmatched: 15. This CDR3 is 19 amino acids long. Germline V gene sequence: CDR1 SGHDT, CDR2 YYEEEE. CDR3 sequence (DNA): TGTGCCAGCAGCTTACTTATTAGCGGGAGTTGGGGTACCACAGATACGCAGTATTTT. Amino acid sequence: CASSLLISGSWGTTDTQYF.

The chain recombines TRBV5-1 with TRBJ1-1; 9 positions agree with TRBD1. From germline, CDR1 is SGHRS and CDR2 YFSETQ. The length of the CDR3 is 14 residues. V shed 1 base, J shed 5 bases, and the junction held 3 bases outside the gene matches. The chain's CDR3 is CASSLIQGATEAFF. For the CDR3, the DNA is TGCGCCAGCAGCTTGATACAGGGGGCTACTGAAGCTTTCTTT.

V usage is TRBV4-1 and J usage is TRBJ2-7, with D possibly being TRBD1 (6 bases). This CDR3 has 15 residues. Germline V gives CDR1 MGHRA, CDR2 YSYEKL. V gave up 4 bases and J gave up 0 bases, with 13 bases separating them. The CDR3 nucleotides read TGCGCCAGCAGCCCCTATGACAGGTCCTCCTACGAGCAGTACTTC. Translating it yields CASSPYDRSSYEQYF.

This clone was seen a handful of times. The chain combines TRBV9 with TRBJ2-1; TRBD1 aligns across 7 bases. V lost 3 bases to trimming and J lost 5 bases; unmatched junction nucleotides: 11. Germline V lookup: CDR1 SGDLS, CDR2 YYNGEE. The CDR3 spans 16 residues. This chain's CDR3 is CASSALDRTINNEQFF. In nucleotides, the CDR3 is TGTGCCAGCAGCGCCTTGGACAGGACCATAAACAATGAGCAGTTCTTC.

This clone was observed a few times. The chain recombines TRBV5-1 with TRBJ1-5; the D is unclear. The V gene's germline CDR1 is SGHRS and CDR2 YFSETQ. V was cut by 5 bases and J by 0 bases, with 12 bases left in between. The CDR3 loop spans 15 amino acids. The chain's CDR3 is CASSSWADSNQPQHF. CDR3 bases: TGCGCCAGCAGTTCGTGGGCCGATAGCAATCAGCCCCAGCATTTT.

The sample holds one count of this clone. The chain joins TRBV6-1 to TRBJ1-1; the D gene is possibly TRBD1 (5 bases). Germline CDR1 MNHNS, CDR2 SASEGT. The ends were cut back, 7 bases at V and 10 bases at J, with 22 bases in the middle. CDR3 length: 14 amino acids. CDR3 bases: TGTGCCAGCAACCCTACGGGGGGTCAGTTCGGAGCTTTCTTT. Its protein is CASNPTGGQFGAFF.

The J gene is TRBJ1-2, the V gene TRBV29-1; D remains ambiguous. Trimming took off 0 bases at V and 4 bases at J, with 9 bases between the two ends. The CDR3 loop spans 13 amino acids. In germline, CDR1 is SQVTM, CDR2 ANQGSEA. CDR3: CSVEDNGLYGYTF. CDR3 nucleotide sequence: TGCAGCGTTGAAGATAACGGACTCTATGGCTACACCTTC.

In this sample, this clone turned up a few times. V usage is TRBV19 and J usage is TRBJ2-5; 8 bases are a match to TRBD2. The CDR3 sequence is 15 residues long. V lost 9 bases and J lost 0; bases outside the gene matches: 9. CDR1 is LNHDA and CDR2 is SQIVND in the germline V gene (reference sequence). CDR3 in DNA: TGTGCCAGCTCCGCCCGGGGGGGGTACCAAGAGACCCAGTACTTC. It yields the protein CASSARGGYQETQYF.

V usage is TRBV5-1 and J usage is TRBJ2-3; the D gene is possibly TRBD2 (7 bases). The CDR3 spans 16 residues. The V gene's germline CDR1 is SGHRS and CDR2 YFSETQ. V was shortened by 0 bases and J by 2 bases, with 13 bases between the two germline ends. The CDR3 region is CASSLGGGAYTDTQYF. Here the CDR3 DNA reads TGCGCCAGCAGCTTGGGAGGGGGGGCCTACACAGATACGCAGTATTTT.

The rearrangement links TRBV9 to TRBJ2-1, with TRBD1 as a possible D gene (6 bases). This CDR3 region has 16 residues. CDR1 and CDR2 (germline): SGDLS, YYNGEE. With 3 bases removed from V and 6 bases from J, the gap between germline ends came to 19 bases. The CDR3 here is CASSGPSGHRSNEQFF. The DNA of the CDR3 is TGTGCCAGCAGCGGACCCTCGGGACACCGCTCCAATGAGCAGTTCTTC.